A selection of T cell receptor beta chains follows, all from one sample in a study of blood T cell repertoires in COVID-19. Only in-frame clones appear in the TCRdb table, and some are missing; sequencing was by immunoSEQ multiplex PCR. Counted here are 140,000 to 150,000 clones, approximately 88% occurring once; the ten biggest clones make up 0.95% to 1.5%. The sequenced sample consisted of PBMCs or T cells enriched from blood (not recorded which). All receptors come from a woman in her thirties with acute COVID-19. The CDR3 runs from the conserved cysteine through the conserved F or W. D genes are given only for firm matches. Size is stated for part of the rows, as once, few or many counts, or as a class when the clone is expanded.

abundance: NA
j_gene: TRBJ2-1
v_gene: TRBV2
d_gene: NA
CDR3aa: CASSEIANTYNEQFF
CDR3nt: TGTGCCAGCAGTGAAATAGCGAATACCTACAATGAGCAGTTCTTC

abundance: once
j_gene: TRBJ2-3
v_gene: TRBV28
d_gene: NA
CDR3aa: CASSSPGVSTDTQYF
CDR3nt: TGTGCCAGCAGCTCCCCGGGAGTGAGCACAGATACGCAGTATTTT

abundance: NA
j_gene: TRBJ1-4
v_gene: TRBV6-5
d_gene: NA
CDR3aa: CASSTQGFREKLFF
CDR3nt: TGTGCCAGCAGTACCCAGGGGTTTCGGGAAAAACTGTTTTTT

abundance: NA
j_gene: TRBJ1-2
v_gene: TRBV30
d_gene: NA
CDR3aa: CAWSVFTANYGYTF
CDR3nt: TGTGCCTGGAGTGTATTCACAGCTAACTATGGCTACACCTTC

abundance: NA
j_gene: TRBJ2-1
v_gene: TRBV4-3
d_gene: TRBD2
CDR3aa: CASSQVLAGNEQFF
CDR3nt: TGCGCCAGCAGCCAAGTTCTAGCGGGGAATGAGCAGTTCTTC

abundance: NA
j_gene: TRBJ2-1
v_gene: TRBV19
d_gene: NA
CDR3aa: CASTEAASRGYNEQFF
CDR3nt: TGTGCCAGTACGGAGGCGGCCTCGAGGGGGTACAATGAGCAGTTCTTC

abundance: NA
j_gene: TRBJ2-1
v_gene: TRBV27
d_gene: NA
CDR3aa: CASSLSTGDLYNEQFF
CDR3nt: TGTGCCAGCAGTTTATCCACAGGAGATTTATACAATGAGCAGTTCTTC

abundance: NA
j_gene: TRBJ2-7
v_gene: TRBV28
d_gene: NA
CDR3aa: CASRGAGVYFEQYF
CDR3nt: TGTGCCAGTCGTGGGGCAGGGGTCTATTTCGAGCAGTACTTC

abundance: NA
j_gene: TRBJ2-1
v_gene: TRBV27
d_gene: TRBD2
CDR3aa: CASSQVAGSYNEQFF
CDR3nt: TGTGCCAGCAGTCAGGTAGCGGGTTCCTACAATGAGCAGTTCTTC

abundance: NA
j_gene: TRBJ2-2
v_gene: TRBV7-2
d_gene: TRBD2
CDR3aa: CASRSAGGVTGELFF
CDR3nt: TGTGCCAGCAGGTCAGCGGGAGGGGTCACCGGGGAGCTGTTTTTT

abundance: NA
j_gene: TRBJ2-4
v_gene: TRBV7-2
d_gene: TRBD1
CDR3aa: CASSPGQLNIQYF
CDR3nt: TGTGCCAGCAGCCCGGGACAGTTAAACATTCAGTACTTC

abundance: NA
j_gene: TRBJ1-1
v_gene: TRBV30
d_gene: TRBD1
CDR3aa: CAWSQPSRGPESMNTEAFF
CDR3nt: TGTGCCTGGAGCCAACCTAGTAGGGGGCCGGAATCCATGAACACTGAAGCTTTCTTT

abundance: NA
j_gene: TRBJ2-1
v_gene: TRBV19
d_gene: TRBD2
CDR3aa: CASSIPSGNFNEQFF
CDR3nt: TGTGCCAGTAGTATCCCTAGCGGGAATTTCAATGAGCAGTTCTTC

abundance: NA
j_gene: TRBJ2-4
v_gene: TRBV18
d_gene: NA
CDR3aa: CASQRQASKNIQYF
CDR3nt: TGTGCCAGCCAAAGGCAGGCGTCCAAAAACATTCAGTACTTC

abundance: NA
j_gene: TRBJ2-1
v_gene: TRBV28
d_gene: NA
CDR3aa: CASRAGSRYNEQFF
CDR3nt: TGTGCCAGCCGAGCCGGGAGCCGTTACAATGAGCAGTTCTTC